Listed below are T cell receptor beta chains from one sample, sequenced in a study of blood T cell repertoires in COVID-19. This table comes from immunoSEQ multiplex PCR, and its TCRdb copy is limited to in-frame clones, with some not included. The profile shows 10,000 or so clones, 70% to 90% of them singletons. Source material: peripheral blood. Source of these receptors: a human donor in a cohort sampled during active COVID-19. CDR3s include the opening cysteine and the closing phenylalanine or tryptophan. D genes are given only for firm matches. A row's size may be missing; if present it is once, few, many or a size class.

>TRBV5-1|-|TRBD1|TRBJ1-1
CASSLEVGGVNTEAFF
TGCGCCAGCAGCTTGGAGGTAGGGGGCGTGAACACTGAAGCTTTCTTT
>TRBV5-5|-|-|TRBJ2-1
CASSLLGDSSYNEQFF
TGTGCCAGCAGCTTGTTGGGTGACAGCTCCTACAATGAGCAGTTCTTC
>TRBV7-2|-|TRBD2|TRBJ2-1
CASSPGPGLAGGGNEQFF
TGTGCCAGCAGCCCAGGGCCGGGACTAGCGGGGGGTGGCAATGAGCAGTTCTTC
>TRBV29-1|-|TRBD1|TRBJ1-3
CSAAQGAPGNTIYF
TGCAGCGCTGCACAGGGGGCGCCGGGAAACACCATATATTTT
>TRBV5-4|-|-|TRBJ1-2
CASNLRGLRFYTF
TGTGCCAGCAACCTCAGGGGACTAAGATTCTACACCTTC
>TRBV2|-|TRBD1|TRBJ1-5
CASTRQGGQPQHF
TGTGCCAGCACCCGACAGGGTGGTCAGCCCCAGCATTTT
>TRBV6-5|-|TRBD1|TRBJ1-3
CAIQQGAGNTIYF
TGTGCCATTCAGCAGGGGGCTGGAAACACCATATATTTT
>TRBV7-6|-|TRBD2|TRBJ2-1
CASSALGGASYNEQFF
TGTGCCAGCAGTGCCCTCGGGGGGGCCTCCTACAATGAGCAGTTCTTC
>TRBV10-3|-|-|TRBJ2-1
CAISDRIAVNNEQFF
TGTGCCATCAGTGATCGGATAGCGGTGAACAATGAGCAGTTCTTC
>TRBV21-1|-|-|TRBJ1-1
CASSQGVTEAFF
TGTGCCAGCAGCCAGGGCGTCACTGAAGCTTTCTTT
>TRBV30|-|TRBD1|TRBJ2-7
CAWSSGTGGLSYEQYF
TGTGCCTGGAGTTCCGGGACAGGGGGCCTCTCCTACGAGCAGTACTTC
>TRBV19|-|TRBD2|TRBJ2-1
CASSPRLAGNNEQFF
TGTGCCAGTAGTCCACGACTAGCAGGGAACAATGAGCAGTTCTTC
>TRBV9|-|TRBD2|TRBJ2-1
CASSAGSGGLYNEQFF
TGTGCCAGCAGCGCTGGGAGCGGGGGACTATACAATGAGCAGTTCTTC
>TRBV5-6|-|-|TRBJ1-4
CASSSSEKLFF
TGTGCCAGCAGCTCATCCGAGAAACTGTTTTTT
>TRBV6-4|once|TRBD1|TRBJ1-5
CASTPGQGRPQPQHF
TGTGCCAGCACCCCCGGACAGGGGAGACCTCAGCCCCAGCATTTT
>TRBV6-5|-|-|TRBJ2-3
CASSYSAGPTDTQYF
TGTGCCAGCAGTTACTCAGCGGGCCCCACAGATACGCAGTATTTT
>TRBV6-5|-|-|TRBJ1-2
CASEGYGAVGGYTF
TGTGCCAGCGAGGGTTACGGCGCTGTTGGTGGCTACACCTTC
>TRBV23-1|-|-|TRBJ1-5
CASSLPKGRGGRHSNQPQHF
TGCGCCAGCAGTCTCCCTAAAGGGAGGGGAGGCCGACATAGCAATCAGCCCCAGCATTTT
>TRBV19|-|TRBD2|TRBJ2-1
CASSRLAGQGREQFF
TGTGCCAGTAGTAGACTAGCGGGGCAGGGACGTGAGCAGTTCTTC
>TRBV19|-|TRBD1|TRBJ1-6
CASRGNYNSPLHF
TGTGCCAGCAGGGGGAACTATAATTCACCCCTCCACTTT
>TRBV7-2|-|TRBD1|TRBJ1-4
CASSARQGGGEKLFF
TGTGCCAGCAGCGCGAGACAGGGGGGAGGTGAAAAACTGTTTTTT
>TRBV5-1|-|TRBD1|TRBJ1-2
CASSFPGQGVRDGYTF
TGCGCCAGCAGCTTCCCGGGACAGGGAGTGAGGGATGGCTACACCTTC
>TRBV5-1|-|-|TRBJ2-5
CASSPEGGYQETQYF
TGCGCCAGCAGCCCCGAGGGGGGGTACCAAGAGACCCAGTACTTC
>TRBV29-1|few|-|TRBJ2-3
CSGLGGATDTQYF
TGCAGCGGTCTAGGGGGTGCCACAGATACGCAGTATTTT
>TRBV11-2|-|TRBD2|TRBJ2-7
CASSSLAAGYEQYF
TGTGCCAGCAGCTCACTAGCGGCTGGCTACGAGCAGTACTTC
>TRBV12-3/TRBV12-4|-|-|TRBJ1-5
CASSSGQPQHF
TGTGCCAGCAGCTCCGGTCAGCCCCAGCATTTT
>TRBV4-1|-|TRBD1|TRBJ1-1
CASSQEDRATEAFF
TGCGCCAGCAGCCAAGAGGACAGGGCCACTGAAGCTTTCTTT
>TRBV11-2|-|TRBD1|TRBJ2-1
CASSMTGDSYNEQFF
TGTGCCAGCAGCATGACAGGGGACTCCTACAATGAGCAGTTCTTC
>TRBV30|-|-|TRBJ1-4
CAWSWRTAEKLFF
TGTGCCTGGAGCTGGAGGACGGCTGAAAAACTGTTTTTT
>TRBV3-1/TRBV3-2|-|TRBD1|TRBJ1-1
CASSHGTAREAFF
TGTGCCAGCAGCCATGGGACAGCCCGTGAAGCTTTCTTT
>TRBV7-6|-|TRBD2|TRBJ2-3
CASSLVWATSGGADTQYF
TGTGCCAGCAGCTTAGTATGGGCTACTAGCGGGGGGGCAGATACGCAGTATTTT
>TRBV10-3|-|-|TRBJ1-1
CAISESLKSAEAFF
TGTGCCATCAGTGAGTCCCTCAAAAGCGCTGAAGCTTTCTTT
>TRBV3-1/TRBV3-2|-|TRBD2|TRBJ2-4
CASSQRAGGYLRDIQYF
TGTGCCAGCAGCCAACGAGCGGGGGGATATCTCAGGGACATTCAGTACTTC
>TRBV30|-|-|TRBJ2-7
CAWSVQDRTREYF
TGTGCCTGGAGTGTACAGGATAGGACAAGGGAGTACTTC
>TRBV3-1/TRBV3-2|few|-|TRBJ2-5
CASSQENRQETQYF
TGTGCCAGCAGCCAAGAGAACAGACAAGAGACCCAGTACTTC
>TRBV11-3|-|-|TRBJ2-7
CASSLGPYSYEQYF
TGTGCCAGCAGCTTAGGGCCCTACAGCTACGAGCAGTACTTC
>TRBV18|-|TRBD1|TRBJ1-2
CASSLRGQGLDGYTF
TGTGCCAGCTCACTCAGGGGGCAGGGTCTTGATGGCTACACCTTC
>TRBV3-1/TRBV3-2|-|-|TRBJ1-5
CASSQDRGDGYSNQPQHF
TGTGCCAGCAGCCAAGATCGGGGGGACGGGTATAGCAATCAGCCCCAGCATTTT
>TRBV27|-|-|TRBJ1-2
CASSNLARVDYGYTF
TGTGCCAGCAGCAACCTCGCCAGGGTCGACTATGGCTACACCTTC
>TRBV12-5|-|TRBD2|TRBJ2-3
CASGPPGLAGSTQYF
TGTGCTAGTGGCCCACCGGGACTAGCGGGGTCTACGCAGTATTTT
>TRBV11-1|few|-|TRBJ2-3
CASSLQVSGTDTQYF
TGTGCCAGCAGCTTACAGGTCTCCGGCACAGATACGCAGTATTTT
>TRBV7-2|-|-|TRBJ1-5
CASSSQGPQPQHF
TGTGCCAGCAGCTCCCAGGGGCCTCAGCCCCAGCATTTT